The source of this T cell receptor (beta chain) is a study of STAT3 mutations in large granular lymphocyte leukemia. Study information: Roughly 44% of treated T-LGLL patients showed hematologic response to immunosuppression. Study findings and constraints: In T-cell large granular lymphocyte leukemia, about half of patients showed multiple immunodominant subclonotypes. Persisting codominant clonotypes may have hidden a small pathogenic clone.

Concerning this clone itself: Its antigen is unidentified.

The length of the CDR3 is 14 residues. V trimming: 4 bases; J trimming: 5 bases; junction bases outside the gene matches: 4. Germline CDR1 and CDR2: SGHRS and YFSETQ. Average productive template count per sample was around 44,000. Here immunoSEQ multiplex PCR was the method, and the copy in TCRdb shows in-frame clones only, minus some. In the table there are about 4,300 clones, approximately 62% of which are singletons. Input material: PBMCs. The receptor's source is a human donor with T large granular lymphocyte leukemia. Some clones in this sample may be carry-over from other donors' samples. The rearrangement joins TRBV5-1 to TRBJ2-3, with 10 bases identical to TRBD2. CDR3 sequence reads: CASSLAGEGDTQYF. Here the CDR3 DNA reads TGCGCCAGCAGCCTAGCGGGAGAGGGAGATACGCAGTATTTT.